The 11 T cell receptor beta chains reported below all come from one sample, sequenced in a study of shared clonotypes between healthy human individuals. Profiled with immunoSEQ multiplex PCR; TCRdb holds only in-frame clones, not every one. The sample lists about 2 million clones, approximately 94% occurring once. Naive CD8 cells comprised CD45RO-negative, CCR7-positively selected cells, excluding terminally differentiated effector memory CD45RA+ cells. Sequences were obtained from naive CD8+ T cells sorted from blood. Receptor source: a man between 18 and 29 years old in good health.

Regarding this clone: This clone may be a read error of a much larger clone one base away. This CDR3 is also generated by other DNA sequences in the sample. The rearrangement links TRBV30 to TRBJ1-2; the D is unclear. The CDR3 totals 12 residues. The germline CDR1 and CDR2 sequences are GTSNPN and SVGIG (reference sequence). V was pared by 3 bases and J by 2 bases, with 7 bases between. The CDR3 region is CAWRVGNYGYTF. The CDR3, as DNA: TGTGCCTGGAGGGTAGGGAACTATGGCTACACCTTC.

This clone has just one count. The chain links TRBV4-1 to TRBJ2-7; D gene uncertain. CDR1 and CDR2 (germline): MGHRA, YSYEKL. Trimming took 0 bases from V and 2 from J, leaving 5 bases between them. CDR3 length: 13 amino acids. The CDR3 DNA reads as TGCGCCAGCAGCCAAGATATGCCCTACGAGCAGTACTTC. It is translated as CASSQDMPYEQYF.

The chain is built from TRBV7-9 and TRBJ1-2; perhaps TRBD1 as D (5 bases). CDR3 length: 13 amino acids. The germline V gene has CDR1 SEHNR and CDR2 FQNEAQ (reference sequence). V lost 3 bases to trimming and J lost 5 bases, with 10 bases between them. As DNA, the CDR3 is TGTGCCAGCAGCTTCGAGACAGAATATGGCTACACCTTC. Translating it yields CASSFETEYGYTF.

This chain joins TRBV11-2 and TRBJ1-1; TRBD1 matches 12 bases. The germline V gene has CDR1 SGHAT and CDR2 FQNNGV. This CDR3 has 17 residues. J lost 4 bases, V lost 1 base, and 7 bases had no gene match. CDR3 in amino acids: CASSLGGGQGATTEAFF. CDR3 nucleotides: TGTGCCAGCAGCTTAGGAGGGGGACAGGGGGCGACCACTGAAGCTTTCTTT.

This chain joins TRBV2 and TRBJ2-7, with 11 bases that match TRBD2. The germline V gene encodes CDR1 SNHLY and CDR2 FYNNEI. The CDR3 totals 13 residues. The ends lost 7 bases at V and 6 bases at J; junction bases unmatched: 5. CDR3 in DNA: TGTGCCAGCAAACTAGCGGGAGCAGGCGAGCAGTACTTC. As protein: CASKLAGAGEQYF. The entire variable domain, with the rest obtained from reference TRBV2 and TRBJ2-7, is as follows: EPEVTQTPSHQVTQMGQEVILRCVPISNHLYFYWYRQILGQKVEFLVSFYNNEISEKSEIFDDQFSVERPDGSNFTLKIRSTKLEDSAMYFCASKLAGAGEQYFGPGTRLTVT.

The rearrangement uses TRBV7-9 and TRBJ2-7; no clear D gene. Trimming removed 1 base from V and 5 bases from J, with 6 bases in between. CDR3 length: 12 amino acids. The germline V gene encodes CDR1 SEHNR and CDR2 FQNEAQ (reference sequence). CDR3 nucleotide sequence: TGTGCCAGCAGCTTAGGCTGGAACGAGCAGTACTTC. Translated: CASSLGWNEQYF.

The rearrangement links TRBV13 to TRBJ2-7; either TRBD1 or TRBD2 may supply D (5 bases each). V shed 6 bases and J shed 3 bases, with 12 bases lying between them. Germline CDR1 PRHDT, CDR2 FYEKMQ (reference sequence). The CDR3 length is 13 residues. The CDR3, as DNA: TGTGCCAGCAGTTCCGGGACCCTCTACGAGCAGTACTTC. The encoded protein is CASSSGTLYEQYF.

J is TRBJ2-3 and V is TRBV6-1; no firm D call. V gave up 7 bases and J gave up 6 bases, with 8 bases separating them. The V gene's germline CDR1 is MNHNS and CDR2 SASEGT. The CDR3 has 11 residues. DNA of the CDR3: TGTGCCAGCAAGGTTATGGATACGCAGTATTTT. Its protein product is CASKVMDTQYF.

This chain connects TRBV6-1 to TRBJ2-1; no definite D call. CDR3 length equals 12 residues. From germline, CDR1 is MNHNS and CDR2 SASEGT. V was cut by 8 bases and J by 6 bases, with 11 bases left in between. CDR3 residues: CASRQQSNEQFF. As DNA, the CDR3 is TGTGCCAGCCGGCAGCAGTCCAATGAGCAGTTCTTC.

Comment on this clone: The same CDR3 also results from other DNA sequences found in this sample. The V and J genes are TRBV4-3 and TRBJ2-7; a weak D match, TRBD2 (6 bases). V lost 3 bases, J lost 2 bases, and 11 bases lay in between. The CDR3 runs 14 residues. Germline-derived CDR1 and CDR2 are LGHNA and YSLEER. The CDR3 DNA reads TGCGCCAGCAGCCAGGAGGGTGGGGCCTACGAGCAGTACTTC. Residues: CASSQEGGAYEQYF.

The sample holds one count of this clone. The chain links TRBV4-1 to TRBJ1-4; D remains ambiguous. This CDR3 is 16 amino acids long. Trimming cost V 0 bases and J 3 bases, with 11 bases left between them. Germline loops: CDR1 MGHRA, CDR2 YSYEKL. CDR3 loop: CASSQEDVRANEKLFF. Written as DNA, the CDR3 is TGCGCCAGCAGCCAAGAGGATGTTCGCGCTAATGAAAAACTGTTTTTT.